The rows below give T cell receptor beta chains drawn from one sample of a study of T-cell memory formation after mild COVID-19. MiXCR, applied by TCRdb to the 5' RACE reads, yields one record per CDR3 protein. The data hold roughly 310,000 distinct CDR3 sequences, with 15% to 20% observed a single time. Sequencing used PBMCs or a T cell subset sorted from them (not recorded which). All receptors come from a young man who had mild COVID-19 (a few samples of this study predate the infection). Cell type and time point are not known. Both conserved end residues are part of each CDR3. D genes are given only for firm matches. Size is stated for part of the rows, as once, few or many counts, or as a class when the clone is expanded.

v_gene: TRBV19; j_gene: TRBJ1-5; abundance: many; d_gene: TRBD1; CDR3nt: TGTGCCAGTAGTATTAAAGGGACAGGTTTGTATCAGCCCCAGCATTTT; CDR3aa: CASSIKGTGLYQPQHF
v_gene: TRBV4-3; j_gene: TRBJ2-2; abundance: few; d_gene: .; CDR3nt: TGCGCCAGCAGCCGAGGGGTAACGAACACCGGGGAGCTGTTTTTT; CDR3aa: CASSRGVTNTGELFF
v_gene: TRBV29-1; j_gene: TRBJ2-1; abundance: few; d_gene: .; CDR3nt: TGCAGCGTTGAAAGCTCCTACAATGAGCAGTTCTTC; CDR3aa: CSVESSYNEQFF
v_gene: TRBV11-2; j_gene: TRBJ2-3; abundance: many; d_gene: .; CDR3nt: TGTGCCAGCAGCTTCACCCCCGGGGAGGCGCAGTATTTT; CDR3aa: CASSFTPGEAQYF
v_gene: TRBV24-1; j_gene: TRBJ2-2; abundance: few; d_gene: TRBD2; CDR3nt: TGTGCCACCAGTGACTCCTTCGGGGGGGTCACCGGGGAGCTGTTTTTT; CDR3aa: CATSDSFGGVTGELFF
v_gene: TRBV6-6; j_gene: TRBJ1-2; abundance: .; d_gene: TRBD1; CDR3nt: TGTGCCAGCGAACTCCCCCAGGGGGTTGGCTACACCTTC; CDR3aa: CASELPQGVGYTF
v_gene: TRBV5-1; j_gene: TRBJ2-3; abundance: .; d_gene: .; CDR3nt: TGCGCCAGCAGCGCGGAGGACAGCCGCACAGATACGCAGTATTTT; CDR3aa: CASSAEDSRTDTQYF
v_gene: TRBV6-7; j_gene: TRBJ2-5; abundance: .; d_gene: .; CDR3nt: TGTGCCAGCACCACTTTAGAGACCCAGTACTTC; CDR3aa: CASTTLETQYF
v_gene: TRBV11-2; j_gene: TRBJ1-2; abundance: few; d_gene: .; CDR3nt: TGTGCCAGCAGCCAGAGTTCTGGCTATGGCTACACCTTC; CDR3aa: CASSQSSGYGYTF
v_gene: TRBV7-9; j_gene: TRBJ1-2; abundance: .; d_gene: .; CDR3nt: TGTGCCAGCAGCTTAGGGGACATCGGTGGCTACACCTTC; CDR3aa: CASSLGDIGGYTF
v_gene: TRBV12-3/TRBV12-4; j_gene: TRBJ1-5; abundance: many; d_gene: .; CDR3nt: TGTGCCAGCAGTTGGGAGACAGGTCAGCCCCAGCATTTT; CDR3aa: CASSWETGQPQHF
v_gene: TRBV6-5; j_gene: TRBJ2-3; abundance: many; d_gene: .; CDR3nt: TGTGCCACCAGACGGGACTCCCTAACAGATACGCAGTATTTT; CDR3aa: CATRRDSLTDTQYF
v_gene: TRBV7-2; j_gene: TRBJ2-3; abundance: many; d_gene: .; CDR3nt: TGTGCCAGCAGCTCCGGGGCGGGGGCTAGCACATATACGCAGTATTTT; CDR3aa: CASSSGAGASTYTQYF
v_gene: TRBV4-1; j_gene: TRBJ2-3; abundance: .; d_gene: TRBD1; CDR3nt: TGCGCCAGCAGCCAACCTCTTCGCCCAGGGGGGCAGTATTTT; CDR3aa: CASSQPLRPGGQYF
v_gene: TRBV5-1; j_gene: TRBJ1-5; abundance: few; d_gene: .; CDR3nt: TGCGCCAGCAGCTTGGACCAGGGCAATCAGCCCCAGCATTTT; CDR3aa: CASSLDQGNQPQHF
v_gene: TRBV6-2/TRBV6-3; j_gene: TRBJ2-3; abundance: .; d_gene: .; CDR3nt: TGTGCCAGCAGTTACGTAGGATACGGGGTGCAGGGGAACACAGATACGCAGTATTTT; CDR3aa: CASSYVGYGVQGNTDTQYF